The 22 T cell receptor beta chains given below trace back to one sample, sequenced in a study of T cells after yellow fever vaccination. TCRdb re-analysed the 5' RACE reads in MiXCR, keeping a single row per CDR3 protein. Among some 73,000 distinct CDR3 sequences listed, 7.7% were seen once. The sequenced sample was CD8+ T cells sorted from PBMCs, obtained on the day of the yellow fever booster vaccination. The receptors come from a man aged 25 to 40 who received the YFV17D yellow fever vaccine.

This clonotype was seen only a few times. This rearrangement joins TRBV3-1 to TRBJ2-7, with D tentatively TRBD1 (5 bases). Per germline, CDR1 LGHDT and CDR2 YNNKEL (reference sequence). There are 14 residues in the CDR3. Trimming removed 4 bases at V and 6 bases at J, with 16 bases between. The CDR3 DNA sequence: TGTGCCAGCAGCCCAGGGCCTGCAGCGAGCGAGCAGTACTTC. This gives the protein CASSPGPAASEQYF.

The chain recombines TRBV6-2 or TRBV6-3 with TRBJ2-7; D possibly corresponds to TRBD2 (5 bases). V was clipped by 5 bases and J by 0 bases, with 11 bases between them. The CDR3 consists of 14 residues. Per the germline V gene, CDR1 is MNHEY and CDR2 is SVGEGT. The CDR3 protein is CASSPRGSSYEQYF. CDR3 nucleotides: TGTGCCAGCAGTCCCCGAGGGAGCTCCTACGAGCAGTACTTC.

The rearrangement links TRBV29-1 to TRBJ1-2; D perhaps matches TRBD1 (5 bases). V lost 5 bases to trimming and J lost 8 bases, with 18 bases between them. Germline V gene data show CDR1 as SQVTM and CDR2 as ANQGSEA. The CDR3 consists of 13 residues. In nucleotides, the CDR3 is TGCAGCGTTAATATGGGGCAGGGTGAAGGCTACACCTTC. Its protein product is CSVNMGQGEGYTF.

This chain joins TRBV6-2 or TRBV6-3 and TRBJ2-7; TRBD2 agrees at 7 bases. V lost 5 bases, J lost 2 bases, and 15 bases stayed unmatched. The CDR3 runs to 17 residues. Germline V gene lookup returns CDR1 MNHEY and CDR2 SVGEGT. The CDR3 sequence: CASSSPLTGGSPYEQYF. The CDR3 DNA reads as TGTGCCAGCAGTAGCCCTCTGACGGGAGGATCCCCCTACGAGCAGTACTTC.

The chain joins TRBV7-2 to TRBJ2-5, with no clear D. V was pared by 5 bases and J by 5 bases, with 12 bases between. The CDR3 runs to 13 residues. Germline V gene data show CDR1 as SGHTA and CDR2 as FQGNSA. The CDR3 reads CASSTWRSETQYF. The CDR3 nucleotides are TGTGCCAGCAGCACTTGGCGTTCCGAGACCCAGTACTTC.

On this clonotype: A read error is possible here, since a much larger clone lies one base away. CDR3 bases: TGCGACAGCAGCTTGGCCGGGGACGGAGACTACGAGCAGTACTTC. Translation gives CDSSLAGDGDYEQYF. The chain combines TRBV5-1 with TRBJ2-7; D may be TRBD1 or TRBD2 (5 bases each). The CDR3 is 15 residues long. Germline CDR1 is SGHRS and CDR2 is YFSETQ.

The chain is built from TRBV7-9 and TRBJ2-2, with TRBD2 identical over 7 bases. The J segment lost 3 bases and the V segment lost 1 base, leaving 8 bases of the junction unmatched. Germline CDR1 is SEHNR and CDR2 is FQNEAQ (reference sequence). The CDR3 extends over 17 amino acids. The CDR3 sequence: CASSLEVRLADTGELFF. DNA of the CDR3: TGTGCCAGCAGCTTAGAAGTACGACTAGCTGACACCGGGGAGCTGTTTTTT.

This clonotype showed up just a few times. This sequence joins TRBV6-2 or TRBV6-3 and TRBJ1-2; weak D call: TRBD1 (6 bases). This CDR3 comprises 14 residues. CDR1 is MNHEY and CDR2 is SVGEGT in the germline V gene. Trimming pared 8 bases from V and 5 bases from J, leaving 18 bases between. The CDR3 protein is CASYPQDSTYGYTF. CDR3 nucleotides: TGTGCCAGCTATCCCCAGGACAGCACTTATGGCTACACCTTC.

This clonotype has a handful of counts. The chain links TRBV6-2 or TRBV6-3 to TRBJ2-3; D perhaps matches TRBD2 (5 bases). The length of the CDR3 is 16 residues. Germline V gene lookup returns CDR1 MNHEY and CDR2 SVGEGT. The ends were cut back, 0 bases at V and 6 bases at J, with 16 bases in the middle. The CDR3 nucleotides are TGTGCCAGCAGTTACTCGCGGGTAACCCTTGAGGATACGCAGTATTTT. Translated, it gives CASSYSRVTLEDTQYF.

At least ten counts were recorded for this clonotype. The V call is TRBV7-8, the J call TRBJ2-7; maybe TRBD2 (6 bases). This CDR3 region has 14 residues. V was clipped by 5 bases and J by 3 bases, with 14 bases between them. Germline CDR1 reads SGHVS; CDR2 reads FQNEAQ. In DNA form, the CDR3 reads TGTGCCAGCAGCCCTGGGGACTCGAACTACGAGCAGTACTTC. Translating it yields CASSPGDSNYEQYF. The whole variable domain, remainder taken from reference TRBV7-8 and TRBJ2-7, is GAGVSQSPRYKVAKRGQDVALRCDPISGHVSLFWYQQALGQGPEFLTYFQNEAQLDKSGLPSDRFFAERPEGSVSTLKIQRTQQEDSAVYLCASSPGDSNYEQYFGPGTRLTVT.

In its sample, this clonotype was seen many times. The CDR3 region is CASSLTTGGTTGELFF. The DNA of the CDR3 is TGTGCCAGCAGCCTAACTACGGGGGGGACGACCGGGGAGCTGTTTTTT. The chain carries TRBV7-6 and TRBJ2-2, with 8 bases fitting TRBD2. V gave up 5 bases and J gave up 5 bases; unmatched junction bases: 10. In germline, CDR1 is SGHVS, CDR2 FNYEAQ. The CDR3 runs to 16 residues.

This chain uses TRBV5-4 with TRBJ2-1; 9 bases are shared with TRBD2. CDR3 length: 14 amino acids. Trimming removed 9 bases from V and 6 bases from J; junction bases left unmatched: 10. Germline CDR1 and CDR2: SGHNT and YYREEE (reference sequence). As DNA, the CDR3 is TGTGCCACCGCCCCCCCAGCGGGGGGCAATGAGCAGTTCTTC. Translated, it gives CATAPPAGGNEQFF.

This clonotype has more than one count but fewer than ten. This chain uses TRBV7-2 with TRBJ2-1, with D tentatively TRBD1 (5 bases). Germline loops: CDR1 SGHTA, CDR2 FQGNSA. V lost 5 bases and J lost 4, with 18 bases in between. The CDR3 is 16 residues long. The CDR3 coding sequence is TGTGCCAGCAGCCTCTTCCTTGGGGCAGAATACAATGAGCAGTTCTTC. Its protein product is CASSLFLGAEYNEQFF.

CDR3 nucleotides: TGTGCCAGCAGTTTGACGAGGGCCGGGGAGCTGTTTTTT. Translated, it gives CASSLTRAGELFF. The rearrangement joins TRBV27 to TRBJ2-2; possible D gene TRBD2, 5 bases. CDR1 is MNHEY, CDR2 SMNVEV, per germline (reference sequence). The CDR3 consists of 13 residues. V was shortened by 3 bases and J by 6 bases, with 8 bases between the two germline ends.

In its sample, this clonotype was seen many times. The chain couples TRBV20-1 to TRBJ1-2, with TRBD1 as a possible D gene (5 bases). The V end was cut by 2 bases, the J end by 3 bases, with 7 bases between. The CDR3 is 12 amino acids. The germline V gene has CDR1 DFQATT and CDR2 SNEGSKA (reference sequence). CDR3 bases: TGCAGTGCTAGAATGGGGGACTATGGCTACACCTTC. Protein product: CSARMGDYGYTF.

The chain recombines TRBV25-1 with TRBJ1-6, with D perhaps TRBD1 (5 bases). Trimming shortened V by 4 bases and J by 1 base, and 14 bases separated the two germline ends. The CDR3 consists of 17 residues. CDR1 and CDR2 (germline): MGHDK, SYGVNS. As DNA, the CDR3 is TGTGCCAGCAGTGTCTCAGATGGGGGTTCCTATAATTCACCCCTCCACTTT. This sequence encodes CASSVSDGGSYNSPLHF.

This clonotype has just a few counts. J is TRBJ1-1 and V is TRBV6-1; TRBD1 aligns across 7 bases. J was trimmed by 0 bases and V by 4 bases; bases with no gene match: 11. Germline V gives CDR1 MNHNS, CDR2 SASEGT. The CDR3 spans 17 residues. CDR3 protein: CASSVFPGTAMNTEAFF. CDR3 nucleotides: TGTGCCAGCAGTGTATTTCCCGGGACAGCCATGAACACTGAAGCTTTCTTT.

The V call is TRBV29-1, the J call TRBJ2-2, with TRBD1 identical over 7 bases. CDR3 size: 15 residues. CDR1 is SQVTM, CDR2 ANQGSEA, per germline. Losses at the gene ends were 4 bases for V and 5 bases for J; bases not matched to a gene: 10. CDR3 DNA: TGCAGCGTTGTCAGACAGGGCTGGGAAACCGGGGAGCTGTTTTTT. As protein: CSVVRQGWETGELFF.

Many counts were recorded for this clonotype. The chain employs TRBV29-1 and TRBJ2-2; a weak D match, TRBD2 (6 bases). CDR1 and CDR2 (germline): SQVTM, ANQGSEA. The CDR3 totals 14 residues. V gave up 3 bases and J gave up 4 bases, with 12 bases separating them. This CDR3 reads CSVEGRGSTGELFF. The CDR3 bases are TGCAGCGTTGAGGGCCGGGGGTCCACCGGGGAGCTGTTTTTT.

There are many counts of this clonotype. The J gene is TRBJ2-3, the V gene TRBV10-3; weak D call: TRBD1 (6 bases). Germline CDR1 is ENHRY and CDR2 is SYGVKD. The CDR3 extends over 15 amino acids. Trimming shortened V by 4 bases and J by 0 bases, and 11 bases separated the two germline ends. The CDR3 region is CAISGRGPSTDTQYF. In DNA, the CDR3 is TGTGCCATCAGTGGCAGGGGACCAAGCACAGATACGCAGTATTTT.

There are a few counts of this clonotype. The CDR3 coding sequence is TGTGCCACCAGCAGAGATCGGGACGACTCCTACAATGAGCAGTTCTTC. This codes for CATSRDRDDSYNEQFF. This chain links TRBV15 with TRBJ2-1; D is possibly TRBD1 or TRBD2 (5 bases each). V was shortened by 0 bases and J by 0 bases, with 9 bases between the two germline ends. In germline, CDR1 is LNHNV, CDR2 YYDKDF (reference sequence). There are 16 residues in the CDR3.

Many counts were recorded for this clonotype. The CDR3 spells CASSLADTSGNEQFF. The CDR3 DNA is TGTGCCAGCAGCTTAGCAGACACTAGCGGTAATGAGCAGTTCTTC. The V and J genes are TRBV7-6 and TRBJ2-1; 8 bases are shared with TRBD2. The trim removed 0 bases at V and 7 bases at J, leaving 5 bases unmatched. The CDR3 spans 15 residues. Per the germline V gene, CDR1 is SGHVS and CDR2 is FNYEAQ.